A single sample gave rise to the 5 T cell receptor beta chains below, sequenced in a study of regulatory T cells in long-lasting Graves disease. Described time point: newly diagnosed GD, antithyroid drugs for less than 3 months. RNA extracted from PBMCs served as the sequencing template. Arm-PCR with iRepertoire HTBI primers amplified the CDR3 regions for these TCR beta libraries. Using its own MiXCR run on the multiplex PCR reads, TCRdb lists one record per CDR3 protein. In the table there are approximately 560,000 distinct CDR3 sequences, about 16% of which are singletons. These data were likewise used in another study, on T cells in Graves' hyperthyroidism and ophthalmopathy.

Sequencing was performed on peripheral blood mononuclear cells (PBMCs), taken at new diagnosis, from a patient treated with antithyroid drugs. These receptors were obtained from a man between 18 and 29 years old with Graves disease.

This chain links TRBV15 with TRBJ1-2, with 11 bases lining up with TRBD1. There are 15 residues in the CDR3. In germline, CDR1 is LNHNV, CDR2 YYDKDF (reference sequence). The ends lost 3 bases at V and 7 bases at J; junction bases unmatched: 7. The DNA for the CDR3 is TGTGCCACCAGCAGTGTGGACAGGGGGCGGTCTGGCTACACCTTC. Translating it yields CATSSVDRGRSGYTF.

As concerns this clonotype: A much larger clone differs by one base, so this may be a read error. No conserved phenylalanine or tryptophan ends this CDR3, so it is likely a read error. The rearrangement links TRBV6-1 to TRBJ2-5; D uncertain. Looked up from germline, CDR1 is MNHNS and CDR2 is SASEGT. Trimming cost V 2 bases and J 5 bases, with 6 bases left between them. CDR3 size: 12 residues. The CDR3: CASSEFVETQYS. Here the CDR3 DNA reads TGTGCCAGCAGTGAATTTGTGGAGACCCAGTACTCC.

This clonotype was observed a handful of times. This sequence joins TRBV10-3 and TRBJ1-1, with D tentatively TRBD1 (5 bases). Deletions cut 11 bases from V and 7 bases from J, with 23 bases between. Germline loops: CDR1 ENHRY, CDR2 SYGVKD. This CDR3 is 14 amino acids long. The CDR3 coding sequence is TGTGCCGGGAGTAGAGGGGAATTTAGGGATGAAGCTTTCTTT. It translates to CAGSRGEFRDEAFF.

This clonotype came up a few times. The chain combines TRBV5-1 with TRBJ2-1; maybe TRBD1 (5 bases). The DNA end is a closer match to TRBJ2-5, so the J assignment may be wrong. Germline values: CDR1 SGHRS, CDR2 YFSETQ. CDR3 length: 12 residues. CDR3 protein: CASSSDTGAQYF. CDR3 DNA sequence: TGCGCCAGCAGCTCGGACACAGGAGCCCAGTACTTC.

This clonotype has more than one count but fewer than ten. A much larger clone differs by one base, so this may be a read error. The chain links TRBV2 to TRBJ2-3, with 13 bases matching TRBD2. The CDR3 is 16 residues long. Germline CDR1 reads SNHLY; CDR2 reads FYNNEI. The CDR3 here is CASSEGTSGSSDAQYF. CDR3 DNA: TGTGCCAGCAGTGAAGGGACTAGCGGGAGTTCAGATGCGCAGTATTTT.